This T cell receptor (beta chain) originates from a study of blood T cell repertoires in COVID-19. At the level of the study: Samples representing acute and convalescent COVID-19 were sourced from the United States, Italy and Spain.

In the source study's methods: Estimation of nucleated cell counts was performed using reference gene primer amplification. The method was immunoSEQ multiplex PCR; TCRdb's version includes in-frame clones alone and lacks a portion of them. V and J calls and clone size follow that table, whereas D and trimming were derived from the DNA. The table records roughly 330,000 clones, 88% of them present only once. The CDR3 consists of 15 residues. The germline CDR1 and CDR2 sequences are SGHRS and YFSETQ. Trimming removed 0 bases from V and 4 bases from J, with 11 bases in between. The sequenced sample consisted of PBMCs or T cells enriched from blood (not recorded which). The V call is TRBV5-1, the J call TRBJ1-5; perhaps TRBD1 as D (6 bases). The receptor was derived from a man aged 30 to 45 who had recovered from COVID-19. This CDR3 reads CASSLDLDRNQPQHF. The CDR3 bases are TGCGCCAGCAGCTTGGACCTGGACAGAAATCAGCCCCAGCATTTT. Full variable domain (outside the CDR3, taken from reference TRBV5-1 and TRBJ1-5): KAGVTQTPRYLIKTRGQQVTLSCSPISGHRSVSWYQQTPGQGLQFLFEYFSETQRNKGNFPGRFSGRQFSNSRSEMNVSTLELGDSALYLCASSLDLDRNQPQHFGDGTRLSIL.